These 10 T cell receptor beta chains share one sample of origin, sequenced in a study of T cell responses to AZD1222 COVID-19 vaccine. TCRdb keeps only in-frame clones here, not all; method: immunoSEQ multiplex PCR. The sample lists some 60,000 clones, 60% to 85% occurring once. Sequenced here: peripheral blood, sampled 28 days after the second AZD1222 dose. These receptor sequences come from an adult who received the AZD1222 COVID-19 vaccine.

The CDR3 DNA is TGTGCCAGCAGCCAAGATAGTAGCGGGGGCTACAATGAGCAGTTCTTC. It specifies CASSQDSSGGYNEQFF. V and J are TRBV3-1 (or the pseudogene TRBV3-2) and TRBJ2-1; TRBD2 matches 9 bases. The CDR3 sequence is 16 residues long. With 0 bases clipped from V and 3 bases from J, the junction kept 3 bases outside the gene matches. Germline V lookup: CDR1 LGHDT, CDR2 YNNKEL (reference sequence).

V is TRBV7-2 and J is TRBJ2-1; D possibly corresponds to TRBD2 (5 bases). Germline CDR1 SGHTA, CDR2 FQGNSA. The V and J ends lost 2 bases and 5 bases respectively, with 13 bases between them. The CDR3 runs 15 residues. The CDR3 reads CASSLFFGGNNEQFF. The CDR3 bases are TGTGCCAGCAGCTTATTCTTCGGAGGAAACAATGAGCAGTTCTTC.

This clone has a single count. The rearrangement uses TRBV2 and TRBJ2-7; 9 bases match TRBD1. Germline values: CDR1 SNHLY, CDR2 FYNNEI. Unmatched junction bases numbered 6, after V lost 3 bases and J lost 3 bases. The CDR3 is 15 amino acids. CDR3 sequence reads: CASSEGGQGVYEQYF. DNA for the CDR3: TGTGCCAGCAGTGAGGGGGGACAGGGAGTCTACGAGCAGTACTTC.

This chain links TRBV19 with TRBJ1-5; possibly TRBD1 for D (5 bases). CDR1 LNHDA and CDR2 SQIVND come from the germline V gene (reference sequence). With 5 bases removed from V and 6 bases from J, the gap between germline ends came to 17 bases. CDR3 size: 15 residues. CDR3 coding DNA: TGTGCCAGTAGTTCAGGGAGTTTCGGGACTCAGCCCCAGCATTTT. This translates into CASSSGSFGTQPQHF.

V gene TRBV7-3 combines with J gene TRBJ1-5, with a tentative D call TRBD1 (5 bases). Between the trimmed V and J ends, which lost 1 base and 8 bases, there was a span of 9 bases. Germline CDR1 and CDR2: SGHTA and FQGTGA. The CDR3 runs to 13 residues. The CDR3 region is CASSLSAGEPQHF. The CDR3 bases are TGTGCCAGCAGCTTAAGTGCGGGGGAGCCCCAGCATTTT.

The chain is built from TRBV28 and TRBJ1-1, with 8 positions matching TRBD1. The CDR3 extends over 15 amino acids. After removal of 2 bases from V and 7 bases from J, the junction contained 9 bases not matched to a gene. From germline, CDR1 is MDHEN and CDR2 SYDVKM. CDR3 in amino acids: CASSLGAGGGSEAFF. Here the CDR3 DNA reads TGTGCCAGCAGTTTAGGGGCAGGGGGCGGGAGTGAAGCTTTCTTT.

The rearrangement links TRBV9 to TRBJ1-3, with D maybe TRBD1 (5 bases). Between the trimmed V and J ends, which lost 1 base and 2 bases, there was a span of 10 bases. The CDR3 consists of 15 residues. Germline V gene sequence: CDR1 SGDLS, CDR2 YYNGEE. CDR3 sequence: CASSVQGTTGNTIYF. The CDR3 DNA sequence: TGTGCCAGCAGCGTACAGGGTACTACTGGAAACACCATATATTTT.

CDR3 sequence reads: CASSLIPGYGYTF. As DNA, the CDR3 is TGTGCCAGCAGTTTGATCCCAGGGTATGGCTACACCTTC. The gene calls are TRBV28 and TRBJ1-2; D may be TRBD1 (5 bases). V shed 3 bases and J shed 5 bases, with 10 bases lying between them. From germline, CDR1 is MDHEN and CDR2 SYDVKM. The CDR3 spans 13 residues.

The chain couples TRBV6-4 to TRBJ2-5; no firm D call. V lost 3 bases, J lost 9 bases, and 14 bases lay in between. CDR3 length: 13 amino acids. Germline-derived CDR1 and CDR2 are MRHNA and SNTAGT. CDR3 in DNA: TGTGCCAGCAGTGATATCAGAGGTGGGGCCCAGTACTTC. It codes for CASSDIRGGAQYF.

This clone has only a few counts. J is TRBJ2-3 and V is TRBV19; 8 bases line up with TRBD2. Per the germline V gene, CDR1 is LNHDA and CDR2 is SQIVND (reference sequence). Trimming at V came to 5 bases and at J to 3 bases, leaving 7 bases not matched to a gene. This CDR3 is built from 15 residues. This CDR3 reads CASSRGGQATDTQYF. The CDR3 DNA sequence: TGTGCCAGTAGTCGGGGGGGCCAGGCTACAGATACGCAGTATTTT.